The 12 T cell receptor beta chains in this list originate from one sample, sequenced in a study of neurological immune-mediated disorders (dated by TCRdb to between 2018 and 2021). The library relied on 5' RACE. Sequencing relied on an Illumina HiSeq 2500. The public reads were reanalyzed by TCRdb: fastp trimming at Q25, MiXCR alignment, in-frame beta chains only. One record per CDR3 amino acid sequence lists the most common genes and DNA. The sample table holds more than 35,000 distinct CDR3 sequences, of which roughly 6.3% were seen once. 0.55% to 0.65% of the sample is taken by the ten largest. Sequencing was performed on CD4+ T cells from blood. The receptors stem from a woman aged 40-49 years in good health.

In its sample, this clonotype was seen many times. In nucleotides, the CDR3 is TGTGCCAGCAGTTACTCGCCGGGACAGGGGTCTGGAAACACCATATATTTT. Amino acid sequence: CASSYSPGQGSGNTIYF. The genes are TRBV6-6 and TRBJ1-3; 10 bases match TRBD1. CDR3 size: 17 residues. Germline V gene lookup returns CDR1 MNHNY and CDR2 SVGAGI (reference sequence). V lost 0 bases to trimming and J lost 1 base; unmatched junction nucleotides: 3.

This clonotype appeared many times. CDR3 amino acids: CSCSGTLTDEQYF. The CDR3 DNA sequence: TGCAGCTGTTCCGGGACCCTAACGGACGAGCAGTACTTC. The rearrangement uses TRBV29-1 and TRBJ2-7, with D perhaps assigned TRBD1 or TRBD2 (5 bases each). Trimming removed 8 bases at V and 5 bases at J, with 19 bases between. The CDR3 is 13 residues long. Germline V lookup: CDR1 SQVTM, CDR2 ANQGSEA.

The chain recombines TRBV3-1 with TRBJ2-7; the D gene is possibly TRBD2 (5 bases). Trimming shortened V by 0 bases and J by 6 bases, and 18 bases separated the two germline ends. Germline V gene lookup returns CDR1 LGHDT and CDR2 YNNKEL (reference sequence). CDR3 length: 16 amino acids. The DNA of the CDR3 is TGTGCCAGCAGCCAAGATGGTACGGGAAGAGGTCGCGAGCAGTACTTC. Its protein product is CASSQDGTGRGREQYF.

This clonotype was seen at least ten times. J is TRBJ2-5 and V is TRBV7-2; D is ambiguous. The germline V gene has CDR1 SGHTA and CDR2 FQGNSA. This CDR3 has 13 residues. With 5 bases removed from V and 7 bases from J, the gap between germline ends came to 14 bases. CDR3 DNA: TGTGCCAGCAGCCCTACAAAACCGGGGACCCAGTACTTC. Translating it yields CASSPTKPGTQYF.

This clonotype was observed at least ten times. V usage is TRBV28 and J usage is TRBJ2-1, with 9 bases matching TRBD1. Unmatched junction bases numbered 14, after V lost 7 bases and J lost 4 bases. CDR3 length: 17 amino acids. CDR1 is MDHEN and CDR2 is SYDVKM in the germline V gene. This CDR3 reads CASTLRTGVRIYNEQFF. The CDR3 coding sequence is TGTGCCAGCACTCTGCGGACAGGGGTACGAATATACAATGAGCAGTTCTTC.

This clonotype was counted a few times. CDR3: CASRQSSGPYTDTQYF. The CDR3 nucleotides are TGTGCCAGCAGACAATCCTCCGGACCGTACACAGATACGCAGTATTTT. This chain links TRBV5-4 with TRBJ2-3, with D hard to call. CDR3 length: 16 residues. Trimming left V 5 bases short and J 2 bases short, with 18 bases between. Germline lookup yields CDR1 SGHNT and CDR2 YYREEE (reference sequence).

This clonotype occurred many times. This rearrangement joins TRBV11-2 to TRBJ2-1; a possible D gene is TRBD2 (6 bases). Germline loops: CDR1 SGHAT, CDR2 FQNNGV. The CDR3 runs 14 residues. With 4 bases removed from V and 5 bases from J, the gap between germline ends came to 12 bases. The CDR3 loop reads CASSSSGEHNEQFF. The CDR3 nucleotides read TGTGCCAGCAGCTCGTCGGGGGAGCACAATGAGCAGTTCTTC.

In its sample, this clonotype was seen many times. DNA of the CDR3: TGTGCCAGCAGTGAAGCGGGACGCCTCTATGGCTACACCTTC. Protein: CASSEAGRLYGYTF. The gene calls are TRBV6-1 and TRBJ1-2; D perhaps matches TRBD1 (5 bases). V gave up 0 bases and J gave up 4 bases, with 9 bases separating them. The CDR3 is made up of 14 amino acids. CDR1 and CDR2 from the germline V gene are MNHNS and SASEGT.

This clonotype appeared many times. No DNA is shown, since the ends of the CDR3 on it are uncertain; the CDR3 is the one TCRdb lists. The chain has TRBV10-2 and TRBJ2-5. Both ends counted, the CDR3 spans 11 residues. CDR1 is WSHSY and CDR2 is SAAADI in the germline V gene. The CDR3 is CASSILETQYF.

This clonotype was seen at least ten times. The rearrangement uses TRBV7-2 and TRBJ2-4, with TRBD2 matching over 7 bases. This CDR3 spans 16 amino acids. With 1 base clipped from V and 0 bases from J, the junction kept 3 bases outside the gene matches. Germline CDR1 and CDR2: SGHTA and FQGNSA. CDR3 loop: CASSLDAGVAKNIQYF. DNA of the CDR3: TGTGCCAGCAGCTTAGATGCGGGAGTAGCCAAAAACATTCAGTACTTC. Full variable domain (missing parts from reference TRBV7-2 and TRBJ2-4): GAGVSQSPSNKVTEKGKDVELRCDPISGHTALYWYRQSLGQGLEFLIYFQGNSAPDKSGLPSDRFSAERTGGSVSTLTIQRTQQEDSAVYLCASSLDAGVAKNIQYFGAGTRLSVL.

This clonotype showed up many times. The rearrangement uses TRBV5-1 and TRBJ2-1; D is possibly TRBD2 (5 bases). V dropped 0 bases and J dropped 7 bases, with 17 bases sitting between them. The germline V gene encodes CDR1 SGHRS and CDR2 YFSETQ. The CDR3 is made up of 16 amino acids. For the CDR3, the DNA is TGCGCCAGCAGCTTGGCCGGGCGGGCTGATGGGAATGAGCAGTTCTTC. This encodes CASSLAGRADGNEQFF.

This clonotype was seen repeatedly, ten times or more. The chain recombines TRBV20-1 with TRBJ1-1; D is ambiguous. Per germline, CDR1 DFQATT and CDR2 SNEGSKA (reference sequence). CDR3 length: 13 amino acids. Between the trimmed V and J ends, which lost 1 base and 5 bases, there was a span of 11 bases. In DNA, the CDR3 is TGCAGTGCTAGAGGGCACCTAGAGACTGAAGCTTTCTTT. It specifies CSARGHLETEAFF.